The T cell receptor beta chain described here comes from a study of blood T cells in healthy people across ages. This CDR3 has 16 amino acids. Concerning this clonotype itself: Antigen: not known. A much larger clonotype is one base distant, so this may be a read error.

With a J-beta primer mix and a sample-barcoded 5' primer, a second PCR ran about 7 to 12 cycles. TCRdb independently ran MiXCR on the 5' RACE reads; one entry per CDR3 protein. The sample holds around 1,000,000 distinct CDR3 sequences; more than 30% are singletons and the top ten take around 13%. Study results and limitations: Observed TCR beta diversity per million T cells went down as age went up. This fall followed a roughly linear course with age. Unknown donor CMV status possibly confounded expanded clonotype changes. Aged donors had fewer naive CD4+ cells and lower diversity than long-lived donors.

Donors each provided about 9.5 milliliters of peripheral blood. The receptor was isolated from a man between 18 and 29 years old in good health. The chain employs TRBV12-3 or TRBV12-4 and TRBJ2-3, with a weak D call TRBD2 (5 bases). Sequencing was performed on blood. CDR3: CASSLAFGESTDAQYF. In nucleotides, the CDR3 is TGTGCCAGCAGTTTAGCTTTCGGGGAAAGCACAGATGCGCAGTATTTT.